The rows below give T cell receptor beta chains drawn from one sample of a study of shared clonotypes between healthy human individuals. The protocol was immunoSEQ multiplex PCR, while the TCRdb copy is restricted to in-frame clones and leaves out a portion. The sample has 450,000 to 500,000 clones, roughly 80% seen once. The specimen sequenced was PBMCs. The receptors originated from a woman in her thirties or forties in good health. Some clones in this sample may be carry-over from other donors' samples. The CDR3 runs from the conserved cysteine through the conserved F or W. The D gene is left open where the match is weak. Some rows mark clone size as missing; the rest say once, few, many or name a class of expanded clone.

j_gene	v_gene	d_gene	abundance	CDR3aa	CDR3nt
TRBJ2-3	TRBV5-4	NA	NA	CASSLKQGTDTQYF	TGTGCCAGCAGCTTGAAACAGGGCACAGATACGCAGTATTTT
TRBJ2-3	TRBV7-3	TRBD2	NA	CASSPLAGGTDTQYF	TGTGCCAGCAGCCCCCTGGCGGGAGGCACAGATACGCAGTATTTT
TRBJ1-2	TRBV5-4	NA	once	CASSLPGESHGYTF	TGTGCCAGCAGCTTGCCAGGGGAAAGCCATGGCTACACCTTC
TRBJ2-5	TRBV5-5	NA	NA	CASSLTLTRRETQYF	TGTGCCAGCAGCTTGACTCTTACTAGACGGGAGACCCAGTACTTC
TRBJ1-2	TRBV5-1	NA	NA	CASSLAVGEDGYTF	TGCGCCAGCAGCTTGGCGGTCGGGGAGGATGGCTACACCTTC
TRBJ1-5	TRBV9	TRBD1	NA	CASSAGTGGQPQHF	TGTGCCAGCAGCGCCGGGACAGGGGGACAGCCCCAGCATTTT
TRBJ1-1	TRBV2	NA	NA	CASRMGDTEAFF	TGTGCCAGCAGGATGGGGGACACTGAAGCTTTCTTT
TRBJ1-2	TRBV7-9	TRBD1	NA	CASSPPQGDGYTF	TGTGCCAGCAGCCCTCCACAGGGGGATGGCTACACCTTC
TRBJ2-1	TRBV6-4	NA	NA	CASSPGRESNEQFF	TGTGCCAGCAGCCCGGGACGGGAAAGTAATGAGCAGTTCTTC
TRBJ1-2	TRBV15	NA	many	CATSRGPLGGYTF	TGTGCCACCAGCAGAGGCCCTCTAGGTGGCTACACCTTC
TRBJ2-7	TRBV7-8	TRBD2	NA	CASSPRLAGASYEQYF	TGTGCCAGCAGCCCGAGACTAGCGGGAGCTTCCTACGAGCAGTACTTC
TRBJ2-7	TRBV6-1	NA	NA	CASNEGGFEQYF	TGTGCCAGCAACGAGGGGGGGTTCGAGCAGTACTTC
TRBJ2-7	TRBV11-2	NA	NA	CASSPTAYEQYF	TGTGCCAGCAGCCCGACGGCCTACGAGCAGTACTTC
TRBJ1-2	TRBV5-1	NA	NA	CASSTEAYGYTF	TGCGCCAGCAGCACAGAGGCCTATGGCTACACCTTC